The clone carrying this T cell receptor (beta chain) showed up many times. This CDR3 is 15 amino acids long. CDR1 is MNHEY and CDR2 is SVGEGT in the germline V gene. With 5 bases clipped from V and 7 bases from J, the junction kept 13 bases outside the gene matches. TCRdb re-called the RT-PCR reads through MiXCR, storing one row per CDR3 protein. Of about 520,000 distinct CDR3 sequences listed, over 25% are singletons. The entry originates in a study of response to subunit inactivated influenza vaccine. The chain recombines TRBV6-2 or TRBV6-3 with TRBJ2-7; 8 nucleotides line up with TRBD2. This specimen consisted of CD4+ T cells sorted from PBMCs, obtained 5 days after vaccination. The sequence derives from a man aged 45-65 years who received an inactivated influenza vaccine. CDR3 sequence reads: CASSLYQAGASEQYF. The CDR3 DNA reads as TGTGCCAGCAGTCTGTACCAAGCGGGAGCCTCTGAGCAGTACTTC.